One sample yielded the 9 T cell receptor beta chains listed below, sequenced in a study of shared clonotypes between healthy human individuals. Only in-frame clones appear in the TCRdb table, and some are missing; sequencing was by immunoSEQ multiplex PCR. This sample has about 960,000 clones, with approximately 80% found just once. What was sequenced was memory CD4+ T cells sorted from blood. Subset reported: CD45RA-negative fraction. These receptors all stem from a man aged 18 to 29 in good health.

V usage is TRBV7-9 and J usage is TRBJ2-1; D is perhaps TRBD1 or TRBD2 (5 bases each). The CDR3 has 15 residues. The germline V and J ends were trimmed by 2 bases and 5 bases, with 13 bases remaining between them. Germline loops: CDR1 SEHNR, CDR2 FQNEAQ (reference sequence). The CDR3 spells CASSLNRLGDNEQFF. CDR3 nucleotide sequence: TGTGCCAGCAGCTTAAACCGATTGGGGGACAATGAGCAGTTCTTC. Filled out from reference TRBV7-9 and TRBJ2-1, the complete variable domain reads DTGVSQNPRHKITKRGQNVTFRCDPISEHNRLYWYRQTLGQGPEFLTYFQNEAQLEKSRLLSDRFSAERPKGSFSTLEIQRTEQGDSAMYLCASSLNRLGDNEQFFGPGTRLTVL.

The CDR3 spells CASSLGGRINQPQHF. The DNA for the CDR3 is TGTGCCAGCAGCCTAGGCGGCAGGATAAATCAGCCCCAGCATTTT. The chain combines TRBV7-2 with TRBJ1-5, with D unresolved. The V end lost 5 bases, the J end lost 4 bases, and 15 bases lay between the germline ends. The V gene's germline CDR1 is SGHTA and CDR2 FQGNSA. This CDR3 has 15 amino acids.

The V gene is TRBV28, the J gene TRBJ1-1; TRBD1 is a possible D gene (5 bases). V was clipped by 4 bases and J by 3 bases, with 15 bases between them. Germline CDR1 reads MDHEN; CDR2 reads SYDVKM. The CDR3 covers 15 residues. The CDR3 DNA sequence: TGTGCCAGCAGTTCCCTTGCGGGGGGTGACACTGAAGCTTTCTTT. Translating it yields CASSSLAGGDTEAFF.

For this clone: A much larger clonotype is one base distant, so this may be a read error. The chain employs TRBV18 and TRBJ1-4; D is uncertain. V was shortened by 6 bases and J by 4 bases, with 3 bases between the two germline ends. The CDR3 contains 11 residues. Germline V gene lookup returns CDR1 KGHSH and CDR2 LQKENI. CDR3 nucleotide sequence: TGTGCCAGCTCCTTTAATGAAAAACTGTTTTTT. Residues: CASSFNEKLFF. Combining the CDR3 with reference TRBV18 and TRBJ1-4 gives the whole variable domain NAGVMQNPRHLVRRRGQEARLRCSPMKGHSHVYWYRQLPEEGLKFMVYLQKENIIDESGMPKERFSAEFPKEGPSILRIQQVVRGDSAAYFCASSFNEKLFFGSGTQLSVL.

This clone came up a few times. The chain is built from TRBV11-2 and TRBJ2-5; tentatively, D is TRBD1 (6 bases). Trimming pared 4 bases from V and 5 bases from J, leaving 14 bases between. CDR1 SGHAT and CDR2 FQNNGV come from the germline V gene. The CDR3 runs to 14 residues. The CDR3 is CASSWSGAEETQYF. In DNA form, the CDR3 reads TGTGCCAGCAGCTGGTCAGGGGCCGAGGAGACCCAGTACTTC.

The chain links TRBV30 to TRBJ1-6; D gene unclear. Germline V gene data show CDR1 as GTSNPN and CDR2 as SVGIG (reference sequence). This CDR3 has 14 residues. The V and J ends lost 4 bases and 1 base respectively, with 8 bases between them. CDR3 sequence (DNA): TGTGCCTGGATGGGGATTTCCTATAATTCACCCCTCCACTTT. This encodes CAWMGISYNSPLHF.

This clone was detected only a few times. This chain links TRBV7-9 with TRBJ1-2, with unresolved D. V was trimmed by 0 bases and J by 6 bases, leaving 8 bases between them. The CDR3 spans 13 residues. Per the germline V gene, CDR1 is SEHNR and CDR2 is FQNEAQ (reference sequence). The CDR3, as DNA: TGTGCCAGCAGCTTAGCCAGCGAGCATGGCTACACCTTC. Protein sequence: CASSLASEHGYTF.

The chain combines TRBV5-4 with TRBJ2-7; 11 bases agree with TRBD2. Germline loops: CDR1 SGHNT, CDR2 YYREEE (reference sequence). CDR3 length: 15 residues. Trimming cost V 5 bases and J 2 bases; bases outside gene matches: 6. This CDR3 reads CASSSGTSGPYEQYF. The CDR3, as DNA: TGTGCCAGCAGTTCCGGGACTAGCGGCCCCTACGAGCAGTACTTC.

CDR3 bases: TGTGCCAGCAGCGAGGGACAGGGGGCGAGTACTGAAGCTTTCTTT. This sequence encodes CASSEGQGASTEAFF. V gene TRBV11-3 combines with J gene TRBJ1-1, with TRBD1 matching over 12 bases. Trimming at V came to 5 bases and at J to 5 bases, leaving 6 bases not matched to a gene. Germline assignment: CDR1 SGHNT and CDR2 YENEEA. The CDR3 covers 15 residues.